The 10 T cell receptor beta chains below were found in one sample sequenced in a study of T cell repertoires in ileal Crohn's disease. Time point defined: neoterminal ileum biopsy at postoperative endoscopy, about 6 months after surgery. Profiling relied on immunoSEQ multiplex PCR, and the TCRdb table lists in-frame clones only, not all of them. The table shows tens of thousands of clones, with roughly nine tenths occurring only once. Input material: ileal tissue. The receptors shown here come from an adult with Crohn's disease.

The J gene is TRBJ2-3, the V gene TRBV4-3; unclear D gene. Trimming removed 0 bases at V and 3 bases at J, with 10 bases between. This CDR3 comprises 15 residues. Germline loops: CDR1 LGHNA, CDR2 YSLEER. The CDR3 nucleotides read TGCGCCAGCAGCCAAGAGTGGCAGGCGACAGATACGCAGTATTTT. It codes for CASSQEWQATDTQYF.

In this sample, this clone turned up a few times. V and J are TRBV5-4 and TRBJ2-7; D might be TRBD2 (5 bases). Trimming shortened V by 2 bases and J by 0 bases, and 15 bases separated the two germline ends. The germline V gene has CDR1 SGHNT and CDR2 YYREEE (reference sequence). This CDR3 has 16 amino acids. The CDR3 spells CASSLLGGLNSYEQYF. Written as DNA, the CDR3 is TGTGCCAGCAGCTTACTAGGTGGGCTGAACTCCTACGAGCAGTACTTC.

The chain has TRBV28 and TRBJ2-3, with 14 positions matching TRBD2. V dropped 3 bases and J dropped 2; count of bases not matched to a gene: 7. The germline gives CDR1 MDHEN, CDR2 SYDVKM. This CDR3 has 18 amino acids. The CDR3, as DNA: TGTGCCAGCAGTTTTTATGGGACTAGCGGGGGTAACACAGATACGCAGTATTTT. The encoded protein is CASSFYGTSGGNTDTQYF.

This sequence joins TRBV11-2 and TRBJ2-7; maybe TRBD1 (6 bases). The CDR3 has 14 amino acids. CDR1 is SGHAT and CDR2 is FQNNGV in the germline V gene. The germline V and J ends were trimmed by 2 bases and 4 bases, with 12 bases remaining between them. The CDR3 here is CASSLRQGLYEQYV. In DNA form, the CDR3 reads TGTGCCAGCAGCTTAAGGCAGGGGTTGTACGAGCAGTACGTC.

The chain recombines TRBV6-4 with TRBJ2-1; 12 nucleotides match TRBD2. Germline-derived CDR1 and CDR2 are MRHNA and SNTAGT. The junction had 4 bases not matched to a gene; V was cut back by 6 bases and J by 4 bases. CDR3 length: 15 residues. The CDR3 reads CASRTTSGGYNEQFF. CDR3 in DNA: TGTGCCAGCAGGACGACTAGCGGGGGTTACAATGAGCAGTTCTTC.

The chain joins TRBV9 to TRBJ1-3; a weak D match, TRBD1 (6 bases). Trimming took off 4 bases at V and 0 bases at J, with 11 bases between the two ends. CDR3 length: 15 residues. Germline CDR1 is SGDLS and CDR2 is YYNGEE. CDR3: CASSWGQASGNTIYF. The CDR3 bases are TGTGCCAGCAGCTGGGGACAAGCCTCTGGAAACACCATATATTTT.

As DNA, the CDR3 is TGTGCCAGCAGCCCCATGACCGGACAGGGGAGTAATTCACCCCTCCACTTT. Amino acids: CASSPMTGQGSNSPLHF. This chain connects TRBV7-6 to TRBJ1-6; 9 nucleotides match TRBD1. Per the germline V gene, CDR1 is SGHVS and CDR2 is FNYEAQ. The CDR3 totals 17 residues. Trimming took 5 bases from V and 6 from J; bases not matched to a gene: 11.

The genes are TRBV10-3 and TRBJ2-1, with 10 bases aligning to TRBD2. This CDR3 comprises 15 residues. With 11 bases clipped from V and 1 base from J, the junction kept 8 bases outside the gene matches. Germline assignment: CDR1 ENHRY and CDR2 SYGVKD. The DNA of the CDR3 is TGTGCCGCAACCCCACTAGCGGGATCCTACAATGAGCAGTTCTTC. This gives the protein CAATPLAGSYNEQFF.

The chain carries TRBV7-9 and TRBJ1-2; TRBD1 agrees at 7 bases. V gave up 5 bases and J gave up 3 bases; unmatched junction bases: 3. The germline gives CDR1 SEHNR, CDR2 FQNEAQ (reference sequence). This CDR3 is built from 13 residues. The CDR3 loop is CASSQQGDYGYTF. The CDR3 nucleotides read TGTGCCAGCAGCCAGCAGGGGGACTATGGCTACACCTTC.

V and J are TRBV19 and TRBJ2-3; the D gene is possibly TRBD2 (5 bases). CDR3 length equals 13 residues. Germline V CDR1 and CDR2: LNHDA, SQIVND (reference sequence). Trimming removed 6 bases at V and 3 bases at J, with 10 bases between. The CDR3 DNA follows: TGTGCCAGTAGCACGGACTGGACAGATACGCAGTATTTT. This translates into CASSTDWTDTQYF.